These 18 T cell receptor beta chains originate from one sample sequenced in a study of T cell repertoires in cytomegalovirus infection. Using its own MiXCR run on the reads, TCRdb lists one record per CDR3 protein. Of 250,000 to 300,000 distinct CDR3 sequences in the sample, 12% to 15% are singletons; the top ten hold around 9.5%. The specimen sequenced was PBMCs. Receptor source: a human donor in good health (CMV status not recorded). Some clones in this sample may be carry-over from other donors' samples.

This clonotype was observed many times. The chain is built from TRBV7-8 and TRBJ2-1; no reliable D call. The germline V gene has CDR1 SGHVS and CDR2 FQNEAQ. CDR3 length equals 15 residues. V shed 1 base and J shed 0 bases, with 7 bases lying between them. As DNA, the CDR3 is TGTGCCAGCAGCTTAGTGGAGAACTCCTACAATGAGCAGTTCTTC. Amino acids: CASSLVENSYNEQFF.

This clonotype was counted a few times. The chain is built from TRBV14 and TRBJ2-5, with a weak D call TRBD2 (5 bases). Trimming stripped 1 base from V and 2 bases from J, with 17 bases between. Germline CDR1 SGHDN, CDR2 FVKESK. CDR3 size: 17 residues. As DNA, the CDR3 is TGTGCCAGCAGCCAAGGAGTTGGTGACTACCGACAAGAGACCCAGTACTTC. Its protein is CASSQGVGDYRQETQYF.

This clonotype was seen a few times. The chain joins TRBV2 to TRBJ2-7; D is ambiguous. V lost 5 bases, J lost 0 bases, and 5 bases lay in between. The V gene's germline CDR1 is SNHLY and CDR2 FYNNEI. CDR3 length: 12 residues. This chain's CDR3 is CASSRFSYEQYF. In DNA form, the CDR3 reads TGTGCCAGCAGTCGGTTCTCCTACGAGCAGTACTTC.

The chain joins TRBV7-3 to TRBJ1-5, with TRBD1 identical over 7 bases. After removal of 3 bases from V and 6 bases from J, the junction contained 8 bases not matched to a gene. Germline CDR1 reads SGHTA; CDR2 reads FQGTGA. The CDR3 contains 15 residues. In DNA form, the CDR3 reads TGTGCCAGCAGCTTGAAAGACAGGGAAGGTCAGCCCCAGCATTTT. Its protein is CASSLKDREGQPQHF.

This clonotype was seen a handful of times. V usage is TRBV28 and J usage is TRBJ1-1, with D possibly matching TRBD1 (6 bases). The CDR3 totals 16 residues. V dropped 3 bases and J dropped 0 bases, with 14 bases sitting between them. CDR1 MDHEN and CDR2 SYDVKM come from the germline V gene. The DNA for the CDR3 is TGTGCCAGCAGTTTTCGGTCAGGGGTCATGAACACTGAAGCTTTCTTT. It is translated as CASSFRSGVMNTEAFF.

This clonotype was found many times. CDR3 amino acids: CASSSYYLPSEERNIQYF. Written as DNA, the CDR3 is TGTGCCAGCAGCTCCTACTACCTCCCTAGCGAGGAAAGAAACATTCAGTACTTC. The chain joins TRBV11-2 to TRBJ2-4; D might be TRBD2 (6 bases). Germline V gene sequence: CDR1 SGHAT, CDR2 FQNNGV. This CDR3 is built from 18 residues. Trimming left V 4 bases short and J 6 bases short, with 25 bases between.

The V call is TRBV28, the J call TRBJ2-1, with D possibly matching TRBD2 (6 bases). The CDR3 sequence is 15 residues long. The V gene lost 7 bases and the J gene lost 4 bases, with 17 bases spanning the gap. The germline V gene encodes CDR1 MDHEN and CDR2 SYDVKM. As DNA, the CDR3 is TGTGCCAGCACCAATAGCGGACCCGGTTACAATGAGCAGTTCTTC. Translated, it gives CASTNSGPGYNEQFF.

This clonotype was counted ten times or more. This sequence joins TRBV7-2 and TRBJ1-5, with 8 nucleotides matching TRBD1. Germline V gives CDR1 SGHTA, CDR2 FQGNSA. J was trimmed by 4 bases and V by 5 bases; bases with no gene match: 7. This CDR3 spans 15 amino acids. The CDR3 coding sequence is TGTGCCAGCAGCCCCAGGACAGGGATAAATCAGCCCCAGCATTTT. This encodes CASSPRTGINQPQHF.

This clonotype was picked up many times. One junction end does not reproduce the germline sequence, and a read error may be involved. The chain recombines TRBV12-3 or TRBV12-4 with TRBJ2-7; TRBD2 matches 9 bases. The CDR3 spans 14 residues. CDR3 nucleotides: TGTGCCAGCAGATTAGCGGGAGAGAGGCACGAGCAGTACTTC. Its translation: CASRLAGERHEQYF.

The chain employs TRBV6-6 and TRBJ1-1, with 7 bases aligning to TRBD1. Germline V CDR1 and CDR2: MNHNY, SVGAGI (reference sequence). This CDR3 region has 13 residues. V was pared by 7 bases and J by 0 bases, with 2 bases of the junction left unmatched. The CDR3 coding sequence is TGTGCCAGCACCGGGACAGTGAACACTGAAGCTTTCTTT. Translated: CASTGTVNTEAFF.

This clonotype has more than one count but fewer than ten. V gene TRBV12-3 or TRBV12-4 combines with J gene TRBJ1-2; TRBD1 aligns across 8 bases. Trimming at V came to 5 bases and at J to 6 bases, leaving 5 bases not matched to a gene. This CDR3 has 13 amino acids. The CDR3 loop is CASSPGQGNGYTF. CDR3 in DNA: TGTGCCAGCAGTCCCGGACAGGGCAATGGCTACACCTTC.

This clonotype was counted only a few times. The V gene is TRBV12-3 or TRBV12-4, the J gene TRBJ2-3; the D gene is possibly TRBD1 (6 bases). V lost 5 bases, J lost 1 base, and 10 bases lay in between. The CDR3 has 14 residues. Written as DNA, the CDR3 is TGTGCCAGCAGTCCTAACAGGGGCACAGATACGCAGTATTTT. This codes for CASSPNRGTDTQYF.

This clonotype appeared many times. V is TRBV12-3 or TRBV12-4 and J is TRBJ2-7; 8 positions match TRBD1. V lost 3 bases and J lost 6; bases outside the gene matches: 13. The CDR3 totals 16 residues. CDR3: CASSFGPDGTGREQYF. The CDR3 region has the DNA TGTGCCAGCAGTTTTGGCCCGGATGGGACAGGACGCGAGCAGTACTTC.

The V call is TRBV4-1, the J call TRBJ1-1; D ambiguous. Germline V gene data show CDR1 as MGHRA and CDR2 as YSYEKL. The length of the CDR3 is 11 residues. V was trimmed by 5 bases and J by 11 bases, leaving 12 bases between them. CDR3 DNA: TGCGCCAGCAGCTTTCGGGGAAGGGCTTTCTTT. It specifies CASSFRGRAFF.

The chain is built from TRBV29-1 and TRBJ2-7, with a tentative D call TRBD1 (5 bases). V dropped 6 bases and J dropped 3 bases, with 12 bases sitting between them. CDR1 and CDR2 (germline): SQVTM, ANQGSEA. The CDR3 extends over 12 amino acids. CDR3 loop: CSVTATRYEQYF. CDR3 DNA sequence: TGCAGCGTGACAGCCACTCGCTACGAGCAGTACTTC.

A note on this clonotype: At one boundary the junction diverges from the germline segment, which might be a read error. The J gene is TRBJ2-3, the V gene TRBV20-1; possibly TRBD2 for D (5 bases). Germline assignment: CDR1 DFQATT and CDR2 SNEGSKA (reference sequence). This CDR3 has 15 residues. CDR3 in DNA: TGCAGTGCTACCGGAGGCCCGCCGCAGCCGCATACGGAGTATTTT. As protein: CSATGGPPQPHTEYF.

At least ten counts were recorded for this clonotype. This chain's CDR3 is CASSFGFGTDTQYF. The CDR3 DNA is TGTGCCAGCAGTTTCGGCTTCGGCACAGATACGCAGTATTTT. The chain carries TRBV27 and TRBJ2-3; the D is unclear. CDR1 is MNHEY and CDR2 is SMNVEV in the germline V gene (reference sequence). The CDR3 runs 14 residues. V lost 3 bases and J 1 base, leaving 8 bases between the germline ends.

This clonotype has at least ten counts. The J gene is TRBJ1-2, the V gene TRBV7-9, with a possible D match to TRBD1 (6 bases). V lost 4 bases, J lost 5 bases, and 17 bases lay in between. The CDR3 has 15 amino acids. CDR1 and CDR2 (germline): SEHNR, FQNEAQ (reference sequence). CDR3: CASSSGHPRKYGYTF. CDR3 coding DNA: TGTGCCAGCAGCTCGGGACACCCGAGGAAATATGGCTACACCTTC.